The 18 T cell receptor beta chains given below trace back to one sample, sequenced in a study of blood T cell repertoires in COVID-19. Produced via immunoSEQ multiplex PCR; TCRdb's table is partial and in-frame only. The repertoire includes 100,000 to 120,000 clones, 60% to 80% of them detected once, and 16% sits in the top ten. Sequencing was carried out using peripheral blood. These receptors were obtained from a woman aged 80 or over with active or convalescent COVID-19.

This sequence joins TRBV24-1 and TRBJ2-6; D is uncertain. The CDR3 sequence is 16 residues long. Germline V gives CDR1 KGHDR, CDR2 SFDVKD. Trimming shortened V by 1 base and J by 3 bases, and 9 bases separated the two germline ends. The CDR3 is CATSDFRGGGANVLTF. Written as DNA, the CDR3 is TGTGCCACCAGTGATTTCAGAGGCGGTGGGGCCAACGTCCTGACTTTC.

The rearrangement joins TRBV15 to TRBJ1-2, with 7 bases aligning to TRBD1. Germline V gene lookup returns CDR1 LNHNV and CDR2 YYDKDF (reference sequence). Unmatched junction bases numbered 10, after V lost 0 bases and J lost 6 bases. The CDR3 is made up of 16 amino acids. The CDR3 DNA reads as TGTGCCACCAGCAGAGACCGGACCGGGACAGAGAATGGCTACACCTTC. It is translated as CATSRDRTGTENGYTF.

The CDR3, as DNA: TGCGCCAGCGGGGGACAGGGGGAATTCTACGAGCAGTACTTC. This translates into CASGGQGEFYEQYF. J is TRBJ2-7 and V is TRBV5-1, with 11 bases identical to TRBD1. CDR3 size: 14 residues. V shed 7 bases, J shed 3 bases, and the junction held 6 bases outside the gene matches. Per germline, CDR1 SGHRS and CDR2 YFSETQ.

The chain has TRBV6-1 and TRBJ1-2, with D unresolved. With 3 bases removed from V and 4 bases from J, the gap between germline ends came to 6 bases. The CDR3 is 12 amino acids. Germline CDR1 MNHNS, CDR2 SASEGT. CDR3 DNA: TGTGCCAGCAGTGACGGTAGCTATGGCTACACCTTC. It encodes CASSDGSYGYTF.

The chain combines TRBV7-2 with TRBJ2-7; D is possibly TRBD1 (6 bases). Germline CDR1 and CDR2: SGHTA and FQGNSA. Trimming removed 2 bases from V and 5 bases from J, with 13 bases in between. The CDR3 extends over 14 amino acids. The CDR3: CASSLQGFVDEQYF. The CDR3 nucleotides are TGTGCCAGCAGCTTACAGGGGTTTGTGGACGAGCAGTACTTC.

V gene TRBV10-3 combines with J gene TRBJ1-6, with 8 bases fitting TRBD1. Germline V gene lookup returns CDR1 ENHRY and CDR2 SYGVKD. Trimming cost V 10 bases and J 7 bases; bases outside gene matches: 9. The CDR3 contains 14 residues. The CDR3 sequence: CASAGQGGNSPLHF. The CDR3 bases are TGTGCCAGCGCCGGACAGGGTGGGAATTCACCCCTCCACTTT.

CDR3 sequence reads: CASSVAQGLTDTQYF. CDR3 coding DNA: TGTGCCAGCAGCGTAGCGCAGGGGTTGACAGATACGCAGTATTTT. The chain uses TRBV9 and TRBJ2-3, with D perhaps TRBD1 (6 bases). The CDR3 runs 15 residues. Trimming took off 0 bases at V and 3 bases at J, with 11 bases between the two ends. Germline V CDR1 and CDR2: SGDLS, YYNGEE.

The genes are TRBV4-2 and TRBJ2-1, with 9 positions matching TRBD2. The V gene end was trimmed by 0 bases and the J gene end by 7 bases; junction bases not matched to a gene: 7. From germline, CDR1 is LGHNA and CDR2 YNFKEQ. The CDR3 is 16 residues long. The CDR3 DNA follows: TGTGCCAGCAGCCAAGAGGGGACTAGCCTGCAAAATGAGCAGTTCTTC. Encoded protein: CASSQEGTSLQNEQFF.

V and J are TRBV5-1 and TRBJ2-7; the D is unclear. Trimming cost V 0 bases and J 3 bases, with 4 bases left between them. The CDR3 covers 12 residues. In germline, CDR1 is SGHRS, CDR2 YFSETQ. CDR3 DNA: TGCGCCAGCAGCTTGGATCGCTACGAGCAGTACTTC. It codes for CASSLDRYEQYF.

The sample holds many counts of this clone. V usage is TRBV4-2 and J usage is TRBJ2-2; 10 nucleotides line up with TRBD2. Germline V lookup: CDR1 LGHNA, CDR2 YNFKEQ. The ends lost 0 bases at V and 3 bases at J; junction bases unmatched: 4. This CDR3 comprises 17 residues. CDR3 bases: TGTGCCAGCAGCCAAGACCTAGCGGGGGCCTACACCGGGGAGCTGTTTTTT. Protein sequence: CASSQDLAGAYTGELFF.

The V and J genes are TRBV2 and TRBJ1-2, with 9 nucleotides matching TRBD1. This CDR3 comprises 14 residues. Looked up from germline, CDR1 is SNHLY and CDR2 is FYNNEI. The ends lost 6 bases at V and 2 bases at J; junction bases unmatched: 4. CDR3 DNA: TGTGCCAGCAGACCAGGACAGGGGAACTATGGCTACACCTTC. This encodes CASRPGQGNYGYTF.

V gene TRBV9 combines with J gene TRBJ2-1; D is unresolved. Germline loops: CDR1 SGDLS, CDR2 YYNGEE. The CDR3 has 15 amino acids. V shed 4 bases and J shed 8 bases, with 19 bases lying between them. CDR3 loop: CASSTRHLTEDEQFF. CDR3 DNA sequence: TGTGCCAGCAGCACCCGTCATCTTACCGAGGATGAGCAGTTCTTC.

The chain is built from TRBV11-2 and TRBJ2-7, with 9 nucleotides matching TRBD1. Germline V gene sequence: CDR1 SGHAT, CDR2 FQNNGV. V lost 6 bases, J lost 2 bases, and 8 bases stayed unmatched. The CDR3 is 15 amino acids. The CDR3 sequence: CASRPPGTGTYEQYF. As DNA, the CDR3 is TGTGCCAGCAGGCCACCCGGGACAGGGACCTACGAGCAGTACTTC.

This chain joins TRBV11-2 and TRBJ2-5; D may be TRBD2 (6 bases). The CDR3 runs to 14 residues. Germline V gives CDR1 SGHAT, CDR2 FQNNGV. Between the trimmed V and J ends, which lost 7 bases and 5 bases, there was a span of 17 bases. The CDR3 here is CASTTASGSETQYF. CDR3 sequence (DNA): TGTGCCAGCACCACCGCCTCCGGGAGTGAGACCCAGTACTTC.

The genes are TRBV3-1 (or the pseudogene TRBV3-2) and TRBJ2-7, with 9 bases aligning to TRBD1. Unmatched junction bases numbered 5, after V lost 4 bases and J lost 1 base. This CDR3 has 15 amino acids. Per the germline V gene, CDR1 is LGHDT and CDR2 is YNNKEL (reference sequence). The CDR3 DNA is TGTGCCAGCAGCCGATCCGGGACAGGGTCCTACGAGCAGTACTTC. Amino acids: CASSRSGTGSYEQYF.

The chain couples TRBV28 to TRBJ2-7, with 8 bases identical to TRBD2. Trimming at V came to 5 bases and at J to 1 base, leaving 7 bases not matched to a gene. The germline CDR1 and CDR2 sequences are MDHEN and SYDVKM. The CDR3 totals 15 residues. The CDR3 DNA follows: TGTGCCAGCAGTCCCAGCGGGAGCCGTTCCTACGAGCAGTACTTC. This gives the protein CASSPSGSRSYEQYF.

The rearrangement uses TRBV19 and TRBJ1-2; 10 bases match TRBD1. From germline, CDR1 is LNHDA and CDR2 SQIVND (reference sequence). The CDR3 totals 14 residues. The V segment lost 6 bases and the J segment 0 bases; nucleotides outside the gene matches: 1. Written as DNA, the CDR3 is TGTGCCAGTAGGACAGGGGGCCCTAACTATGGCTACACCTTC. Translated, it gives CASRTGGPNYGYTF.

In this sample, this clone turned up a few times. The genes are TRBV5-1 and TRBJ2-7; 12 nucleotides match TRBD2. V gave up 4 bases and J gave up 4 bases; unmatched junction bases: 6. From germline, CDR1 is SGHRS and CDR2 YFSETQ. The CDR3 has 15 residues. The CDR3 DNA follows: TGCGCCAGCAGCGCCGGGGGACTAGCGGGTTACGAGCAGTACTTC. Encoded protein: CASSAGGLAGYEQYF.